These T cell receptor beta chains were read from a single sample in a study of T cell repertoires in cytomegalovirus infection. TCRdb reanalysed the reads using MiXCR and keeps one entry per CDR3 protein. The table lists approximately 170,000 distinct CDR3 sequences, 17% of them singletons, with over 15% in the top ten. Sequenced: CD8+ T cells from PBMCs. The receptor source for this set is a human donor in good health (CMV status not recorded). Some clones in this sample may be carry-over from other donors' samples. CDR3s leave out the opening cysteine and the closing phenylalanine or tryptophan.

J | V | CDR3
TRBJ2-1 | TRBV5-5 | ASSLQKVGIDEQF
TRBJ1-4 | TRBV7-9 | ASSPGQGVLANEKLF
TRBJ2-7 | TRBV9 | ASSSREASREQY
TRBJ2-2 | TRBV6-2/TRBV6-3 | ASSYSTDPYGELF
TRBJ2-5 | TRBV12-3/TRBV12-4 | ASSSGETQY
TRBJ2-1 | TRBV6-4 | ASSRGGPPGNEQF
TRBJ1-5 | TRBV27 | ASRRYGGEQPQH
TRBJ2-2 | TRBV7-9 | ASPSGYRTGELF
TRBJ2-5 | TRBV11-2 | ASSFPGDQETQY
TRBJ1-5 | TRBV20-1 | SAMETGYSNQPQH
TRBJ2-1 | TRBV29-1 | SAFVGTSGYNEQF
TRBJ2-5 | TRBV28 | ASSPPGETQY
TRBJ2-1 | TRBV7-8 | ASSFRPSARDEQF
TRBJ2-2 | TRBV27 | ASKVAGELF
TRBJ2-1 | TRBV12-3/TRBV12-4 | ASSSGLAFNEQF
TRBJ2-2 | TRBV7-8 | ASSLSRGNTGELF
TRBJ2-5 | TRBV7-9 | ASSYTQETQY
TRBJ2-4 | TRBV7-6 | ASSFFSGRAGDGNIQY
TRBJ1-5 | TRBV12-3/TRBV12-4 | ASSTKGNQPQH
TRBJ2-2 | TRBV29-1 | SVDPLAGGRELF
TRBJ1-5 | TRBV7-2 | ASSLDDQPQH
TRBJ1-1 | TRBV7-9 | ASTHREGTEAF
TRBJ1-1 | TRBV7-9 | ASSSTGLNTEAL
TRBJ2-7 | TRBV20-1 | SARDLSEATYEQY